The 23 T cell receptor beta chains reported below all come from one sample, sequenced in a study of cytomegalovirus exposure and HLA in healthy donors. Amplification used 60 Vbeta primers and 13 Jbeta primers. Sequenced by immunoSEQ multiplex PCR; TCRdb stores in-frame clones only, minus some. The table includes about 120,000 clones, less than 85% detected once. Sequencing used PBMCs. The receptor source for this set is a young man in good health and CMV-seropositive.

V gene TRBV7-9 combines with J gene TRBJ1-2; D is perhaps TRBD1 (5 bases). The CDR3 length is 13 residues. Germline V lookup: CDR1 SEHNR, CDR2 FQNEAQ (reference sequence). Trimming stripped 0 bases from V and 8 bases from J, with 10 bases between. This CDR3 is CASSLAGQGGYTF. In DNA, the CDR3 is TGTGCCAGCAGCTTAGCTGGCCAGGGAGGCTACACCTTC.

The chain has TRBV6-1 and TRBJ2-7, with D perhaps TRBD1 (5 bases). Germline CDR1 reads MNHNS; CDR2 reads SASEGT. This CDR3 region has 13 residues. Trimming removed 6 bases at V and 3 bases at J, with 12 bases between. The CDR3 nucleotides are TGTGCCAGCAGCTCCCAGGGATACTACGAGCAGTACTTC. Protein: CASSSQGYYEQYF.

V usage is TRBV28 and J usage is TRBJ2-7; D uncertain. The CDR3 is 10 residues long. Germline V CDR1 and CDR2: MDHEN, SYDVKM. The germline V and J ends were trimmed by 7 bases and 4 bases, with 5 bases remaining between them. The CDR3 nucleotides read TGTGCCAGCAAACAGTACGAGCAGTACTTC. Its protein product is CASKQYEQYF.

The chain uses TRBV21-1 and TRBJ1-1. TRBV21-1 is reported as a pseudogene. The CDR3 runs 19 residues. CDR3 region: CASSKGGRTPARMNTEAFF. The CDR3, as DNA: TGTGCCAGCAGCAAAGGTGGGAGGACCCCGGCTAGAATGAACACTGAAGCTTTCTTT.

The chain is built from TRBV27 and TRBJ2-5, with 9 bases lining up with TRBD1. The DNA end is a closer match to TRBJ2-7, so the J assignment may be wrong. CDR3 size: 14 residues. Germline lookup yields CDR1 MNHEY and CDR2 SMNVEV (reference sequence). The CDR3 DNA reads TGTGCCAGCACTCTGGGACAGGGACGGGGCGAGCAGTACTTC. Translating it yields CASTLGQGRGEQYF.

This clone has only one observation. J is TRBJ1-1 and V is TRBV10-2, with 7 bases fitting TRBD1. The ends lost 2 bases at V and 9 bases at J; junction bases unmatched: 6. The germline CDR1 and CDR2 sequences are WSHSY and SAAADI. This CDR3 region has 13 residues. CDR3 DNA: TGCGCCAGCAGTGAGCCGCGACAGGGCCAAGCTTTCTTT. As protein: CASSEPRQGQAFF.

This chain uses TRBV28 with TRBJ1-1; D gene ambiguous. The germline gives CDR1 MDHEN, CDR2 SYDVKM. The CDR3 totals 18 residues. Deletions cut 2 bases from V and 5 bases from J, with 24 bases between. CDR3 sequence (DNA): TGTGCCAGCAGTTTACCCGACATCTCCTCGGCCGGTAGAACTGAAGCTTTCTTT. It translates to CASSLPDISSAGRTEAFF. The whole variable domain, remainder taken from reference TRBV28 and TRBJ1-1, is DVKVTQSSRYLVKRTGEKVFLECVQDMDHENMFWYRQDPGLGLRLIYFSYDVKMKEKGDIPEGYSVSREKKERFSLILESASTNQTSMYLCASSLPDISSAGRTEAFFGQGTRLTVV.

The rearrangement joins TRBV6-1 to TRBJ2-7; D is possibly TRBD1 (5 bases). The V gene's germline CDR1 is MNHNS and CDR2 SASEGT. There are 15 residues in the CDR3. Deletions cut 6 bases from V and 0 bases from J, with 15 bases between. CDR3: CASSPRTFSSYEQYF. In DNA, the CDR3 is TGTGCCAGCAGCCCCCGGACATTTTCCTCCTACGAGCAGTACTTC.

The chain employs TRBV4-3 and TRBJ2-7; 9 nucleotides match TRBD2. Germline CDR1 and CDR2: LGHNA and YSLEER. V gave up 0 bases and J gave up 4 bases; unmatched junction bases: 4. The CDR3 spans 15 residues. CDR3 coding DNA: TGCGCCAGCAGCCAAGATCGAGCGGGGGGATACGAGCAGTACTTC. This gives the protein CASSQDRAGGYEQYF.

The chain carries TRBV7-9 and TRBJ1-6; D might be TRBD1 (5 bases). Looked up from germline, CDR1 is SEHNR and CDR2 is FQNEAQ (reference sequence). V lost 1 base to trimming and J lost 7 bases, with 8 bases between them. There are 14 residues in the CDR3. The CDR3 reads CASSLVRGNSPLHF. Here the CDR3 DNA reads TGTGCCAGCAGCTTAGTTCGGGGGAATTCACCCCTCCACTTT.

The chain links TRBV6-6 to TRBJ2-5; 9 bases are a match to TRBD2. After removal of 6 bases from V and 5 bases from J, the junction contained 4 bases not matched to a gene. Germline CDR1 MNHNY, CDR2 SVGAGI (reference sequence). The CDR3 spans 13 residues. The CDR3 nucleotides are TGTGCCAGCAGCCCCGCGGGAGGGGAGACCCAGTACTTC. Protein product: CASSPAGGETQYF.

The chain couples TRBV29-1 to TRBJ2-3; D perhaps matches TRBD2 (5 bases). Germline values: CDR1 SQVTM, CDR2 ANQGSEA. CDR3 size: 14 residues. With 2 bases removed from V and 2 bases from J, the gap between germline ends came to 11 bases. CDR3 sequence (DNA): TGCAGCGTTGAACGGGGTCCGATCACAGATACGCAGTATTTT. Its translation is CSVERGPITDTQYF.

The genes are TRBV7-9 and TRBJ2-7, with 9 nucleotides matching TRBD1. The CDR3 sequence is 15 residues long. The V gene end was trimmed by 2 bases and the J gene end by 3 bases; junction bases not matched to a gene: 5. In germline, CDR1 is SEHNR, CDR2 FQNEAQ (reference sequence). The CDR3 bases are TGTGCCAGCAGCTTAAGGGACAGGGAGGTCTACGAGCAGTACTTC. This gives the protein CASSLRDREVYEQYF. Full variable domain (outside the CDR3, taken from reference TRBV7-9 and TRBJ2-7): DTGVSQNPRHKITKRGQNVTFRCDPISEHNRLYWYRQTLGQGPEFLTYFQNEAQLEKSRLLSDRFSAERPKGSFSTLEIQRTEQGDSAMYLCASSLRDREVYEQYFGPGTRLTVT.

The V and J genes are TRBV6-5 and TRBJ1-3; no clear D gene. The CDR3 length is 14 residues. V dropped 6 bases and J dropped 0 bases, with 9 bases sitting between them. Germline V gene data show CDR1 as MNHEY and CDR2 as SVGAGI. The CDR3 region has the DNA TGTGCCAGCAGGCCGGGAGTCTCTGGAAACACCATATATTTT. This sequence encodes CASRPGVSGNTIYF.

The V call is TRBV9, the J call TRBJ2-3; 10 bases are shared with TRBD2. Per germline, CDR1 SGDLS and CDR2 YYNGEE. CDR3 size: 16 residues. Trimming removed 4 bases from V and 2 bases from J; junction bases left unmatched: 7. In DNA form, the CDR3 reads TGTGCCAGCAGCCTAAGCGGGGGGGCCCACACAGATACGCAGTATTTT. It specifies CASSLSGGAHTDTQYF.

The V gene is TRBV9, the J gene TRBJ2-1; 7 bases map to TRBD2. CDR3 length: 15 residues. Germline CDR1 is SGDLS and CDR2 is YYNGEE. The J segment lost 3 bases and the V segment lost 0 bases, leaving 3 bases of the junction unmatched. DNA for the CDR3: TGTGCCAGCAGCGTAGGGGCGGGGGACTACAATGAGCAGTTCTTC. Its translation: CASSVGAGDYNEQFF.

This chain joins TRBV6-1 and TRBJ1-1; a weak D match, TRBD1 (5 bases). The germline V gene encodes CDR1 MNHNS and CDR2 SASEGT. The CDR3 has 15 residues. The V and J ends lost 5 bases and 0 bases respectively, with 13 bases between them. CDR3 region: CASSPGTSLNTEAFF. In nucleotides, the CDR3 is TGTGCCAGCAGTCCCGGGACTTCACTGAACACTGAAGCTTTCTTT.

This clone was seen more than once but under ten times. The gene calls are TRBV7-2 and TRBJ1-2; tentatively, D is TRBD1 (6 bases). CDR3 length: 13 amino acids. Germline CDR1 SGHTA, CDR2 FQGNSA. V lost 1 base to trimming and J lost 13 bases, with 16 bases between them. The CDR3 region is CASSLGEAQGSTF. CDR3 in DNA: TGTGCCAGCAGCTTAGGAGAGGCACAGGGATCCACCTTC.

This chain connects TRBV19 to TRBJ2-7, with 10 bases aligning to TRBD1. V was clipped by 5 bases and J by 3 bases; unmatched bases: 10. This CDR3 has 16 amino acids. CDR1 is LNHDA, CDR2 SQIVND, per germline (reference sequence). This CDR3 is CASSSGQGVVDYEQYF. The CDR3 coding sequence is TGTGCCAGTAGTTCAGGACAGGGGGTGGTGGACTACGAGCAGTACTTC.

This clone appeared once. This chain links TRBV18 with TRBJ1-4, with TRBD1 matching over 10 bases. The V gene end was trimmed by 2 bases and the J gene end by 4 bases; junction bases not matched to a gene: 10. The CDR3 totals 18 residues. Germline loops: CDR1 KGHSH, CDR2 LQKENI. CDR3 residues: CASSPRDRGPQVNEKLFF. The CDR3 DNA follows: TGTGCCAGCTCACCAAGGGACAGGGGACCCCAGGTTAATGAAAAACTGTTTTTT.

This clone appeared a few times. The chain recombines TRBV18 with TRBJ2-5; D call uncertain. This CDR3 region has 12 residues. The V and J ends lost 4 bases and 0 bases respectively, with 3 bases between them. The germline gives CDR1 KGHSH, CDR2 LQKENI. In DNA form, the CDR3 reads TGTGCCAGCTCACGTAACCAAGAGACCCAGTACTTC. Translation gives CASSRNQETQYF.

Concerning this clone itself: Different DNA sequences within this sample yield the same CDR3. V gene TRBV2 combines with J gene TRBJ2-7; D gene ambiguous. Germline assignment: CDR1 SNHLY and CDR2 FYNNEI. CDR3 length: 11 amino acids. V lost 4 bases and J 4 bases, leaving 5 bases between the germline ends. CDR3 sequence: CASSATYEQYF. DNA of the CDR3: TGTGCCAGCAGTGCCACTTACGAGCAGTACTTC.

The V call is TRBV7-9, the J call TRBJ2-1; D is perhaps TRBD1 (6 bases). This CDR3 spans 13 amino acids. Trimming took off 5 bases at V and 8 bases at J, with 13 bases between the two ends. The germline V gene encodes CDR1 SEHNR and CDR2 FQNEAQ (reference sequence). CDR3 residues: CASSANRVDEQFF. DNA for the CDR3: TGTGCCAGCAGCGCAAACAGGGTCGATGAGCAGTTCTTC. Full variable domain (remainder filled in from reference TRBV7-9 and TRBJ2-1): DTGVSQNPRHKITKRGQNVTFRCDPISEHNRLYWYRQTLGQGPEFLTYFQNEAQLEKSRLLSDRFSAERPKGSFSTLEIQRTEQGDSAMYLCASSANRVDEQFFGPGTRLTVL.